These T cell receptor beta chains were read from a single sample in a study of PD-L1 blockade in urothelial cancer. Sequencing used immunoSEQ multiplex PCR; TCRdb keeps in-frame clones, though not all of them. The sample has about 80,000 clones, around four fifths seen once. This sample comprised PBMCs, obtained around atezolizumab (anti-PD-L1) treatment. Receptors were obtained from a man aged 35 to 55 with urothelial cancer. CDR3s include the opening cysteine and the closing phenylalanine or tryptophan. A D gene is named only where the DNA matches it firmly. For some rows the clone size is stated as once, few or many, or as a class when expanded; others skip it.

J,D,size,V,DNA,CDR3
TRBJ2-3,TRBD1,-,TRBV5-6,TGTGCCAGCAGCTGGGGGACAGGGGTGGATACGCAGTATTTT,CASSWGTGVDTQYF
TRBJ2-2,TRBD2,-,TRBV5-4,TGTGCCAGCAGCCAGACTAGCGCTCGGGACACCGGGGAGCTGTTTTTT,CASSQTSARDTGELFF
TRBJ1-5,TRBD1,-,TRBV19,TGTGCCAGTACCGCGGACAGGAGGCATCAGCCCCAGCATTTT,CASTADRRHQPQHF
TRBJ2-1,-,-,TRBV19,TGTGCCAGTAGAGAGGCACCCCCCTACAATGAGCAGTTCTTC,CASREAPPYNEQFF
TRBJ2-3,-,-,TRBV18,TGTGCCAGCTCACCTCTGGGGGCTTCAGATACGCAGTATTTT,CASSPLGASDTQYF
TRBJ1-4,TRBD1,once,TRBV6-1,TGTGCCAGCAGAATTACAGGGGGCCGTGGTGAAAAACTGTTTTTT,CASRITGGRGEKLFF
TRBJ2-2,-,-,TRBV4-1,TGCGCCAGCAGCCAAGTCGGGGGTGCCGGGGAGCTGTTTTTT,CASSQVGGAGELFF
TRBJ2-1,TRBD2,-,TRBV7-6,TGTGCCAGCAGCCCGCCCCCTAGGCTATTGCGGGAGGGTAATGAGCAGTTCTTC,CASSPPPRLLREGNEQFF
TRBJ1-3,-,-,TRBV28,TGTGCCACCAGGACAGATGGAAACACCATATATTTT,CATRTDGNTIYF
TRBJ2-3,-,-,TRBV28,TGTGCCAGCAGTCCCCTTGGAGCGGGTGGAGGGGATACGCAGTATTTT,CASSPLGAGGGDTQYF
TRBJ2-7,TRBD1,-,TRBV7-9,TGTGCCAGCAATCGGGACAGGGGTTACGAGCAGTACTTC,CASNRDRGYEQYF
TRBJ1-2,TRBD1,few,TRBV4-1,TGCGCCAGCAGCCAAACCCAAGACAGGGGGCGCAGGGGCTATGGCTACACCTTC,CASSQTQDRGRRGYGYTF
TRBJ2-7,-,-,TRBV27,TGTGCCAGCAGTTACAGGGTGGGCTCCTACGAGCAGTACTTC,CASSYRVGSYEQYF
TRBJ2-7,TRBD1,-,TRBV5-1,TGCGCCAGCAGCTACGACAGGGCTTACGAGCAGTACTTC,CASSYDRAYEQYF
TRBJ2-5,-,-,TRBV7-3,TGTGCCAGCAGCTTCGGGCGGGAAGGCGAGACCCAGTACTTC,CASSFGREGETQYF
TRBJ1-3,TRBD1,-,TRBV6-1,TGTGCCACCATAGAAGCAGGGGGCATTGGAAACACCATATATTTT,CATIEAGGIGNTIYF
TRBJ1-2,-,-,TRBV4-1,TGCGCCAGCAGCCAAGGGGTAGGGGACTATGGCTACACCTTC,CASSQGVGDYGYTF
TRBJ2-7,TRBD1,-,TRBV6-5,TGTGCCAGCCGGCCCTGGACAGGGACCTACGAGCAGTACTTC,CASRPWTGTYEQYF
TRBJ2-1,TRBD2,-,TRBV30,TGTGCCTGGAGTTCGTCGACTAGCGGGAGGAAAGATGAGCAGTTCTTC,CAWSSSTSGRKDEQFF
TRBJ2-7,TRBD1,once,TRBV28,TGTGCCAGCAGTTTGGTACAGGGGAAACACGAGCAGTACTTC,CASSLVQGKHEQYF
TRBJ1-3,TRBD1,-,TRBV19,TGTGCCAGTACTGGAGCCGACAGGGTCTCTGGAAACACCATATATTTT,CASTGADRVSGNTIYF
TRBJ2-7,-,-,TRBV28,TGTGCCAGCAGTTTAGGGGGCCGGAGGAACGAGCAGTACTTC,CASSLGGRRNEQYF
TRBJ2-7,-,-,TRBV28,TGTGCCAGCACCCCTTCTGGGCTCCGCTCCTACGAGCAGTACTTC,CASTPSGLRSYEQYF
TRBJ2-6,-,-,TRBV30,TGTGCCTGGAGTCCTAGCTTCGCCTCTGGGGCCAACGTCCTGACTTTC,CAWSPSFASGANVLTF
TRBJ2-5,-,-,TRBV6-6,TGTGCCAGCAGTTACTCGCGGGAGACCCAGTACTTC,CASSYSRETQYF
TRBJ2-6,TRBD1,-,TRBV19,TGTGCCAGTAGTAAGACAGGGAACTCTGGGGCCAACGTCCTGACTTTC,CASSKTGNSGANVLTF
TRBJ1-1,-,few,TRBV30,TGTGCCTGGAGGGGAGGGGGAGCTTTCTTT,CAWRGGGAFF
TRBJ1-5,-,-,TRBV28,TGTGCCAGCAGTCTCGGTCTGGGCCAGTTTCAGCCCCAGCATTTT,CASSLGLGQFQPQHF
TRBJ2-3,-,-,TRBV7-2,TGTGCCAGCAGCCCCCAGCGAGACACAGATACGCAGTATTTT,CASSPQRDTDTQYF
TRBJ1-1,-,-,TRBV27,TGTGCCAGCAGTACTGAACCATCCCCGGGGGCTGAAGCTTTCTTT,CASSTEPSPGAEAFF
TRBJ1-1,-,-,TRBV6-1,TGTGCCAGCAGTGTGAGGGGCCAGGGGGAAGCTTTCTTT,CASSVRGQGEAFF
TRBJ2-3,-,-,TRBV1,TGCACCAGCAGCCAAGATTGCCTAGTTAGCACAGATACGCAGTATTTT,CTSSQDCLVSTDTQYF
TRBJ1-5,-,-,TRBV7-9,TGTGCCAGCAGCTTCTCAGGGAATCAGCCCCAGCATTTT,CASSFSGNQPQHF
TRBJ1-4,-,-,TRBV6-1,TGTGCCAGCATGAGGAGGGCGACTAATGAAAAACTGTTTTTT,CASMRRATNEKLFF
TRBJ2-4,TRBD2,few,TRBV29-1,TGCAGCGTTGAGAGGGATAGCGGGAGAGGCATTCAGTACTTC,CSVERDSGRGIQYF
TRBJ1-1,-,once,TRBV19,TGTGCCAGTAACACCGACAGGGAAGCTTTCTTT,CASNTDREAFF
TRBJ2-1,-,-,TRBV30,TGTGCCTGGAGTGTAGAGGCGGGGAAGCAGTTCTTC,CAWSVEAGKQFF
TRBJ2-1,TRBD2,-,TRBV29-1,TGCAGCGTTGAACCCCGGCCGAGCGGGGGTGAGCAGTTCTTC,CSVEPRPSGGEQFF
TRBJ2-6,-,-,TRBV21-1,TGTGCCAGCAGCCTCCAAAGGGGACAGGGGGTATCCCCGGGGGCCAACGTCCTGACTTTC,CASSLQRGQGVSPGANVLTF
TRBJ2-3,TRBD2,-,TRBV11-1,TGTGCCAGCAGCTTGCCGGGACTAGCGGGAGACACAGATACGCAGTATTTT,CASSLPGLAGDTDTQYF
TRBJ2-1,TRBD2,-,TRBV7-9,TGTGCCAGCAGCTTCCTAGCGGGGGCGGGGGACAATGAGCAGTTCTTC,CASSFLAGAGDNEQFF
TRBJ1-4,TRBD1,-,TRBV15,TGTGCCACCAGCAGTTTCAATTCCGGGACAGGGCGAAAACTGTTTTTT,CATSSFNSGTGRKLFF
TRBJ2-7,-,-,TRBV7-2,TGTGCCAGCAGCTTAAACAGCCTCGACGAGCAGTACTTC,CASSLNSLDEQYF
TRBJ2-2,-,-,TRBV6-1,TGTGCCAGCAGTCAGGGGGAGCTGTTTTTT,CASSQGELFF
TRBJ2-7,TRBD2,-,TRBV9,TGTGCCAGCAGCGTAGCGGCTAGCGGGGGAGGGGAGCAGTACTTC,CASSVAASGGGEQYF
TRBJ1-1,-,once,TRBV18,TGTGCCAGCTCACCCGGACAGATGAACACTGAAGCTTTCTTT,CASSPGQMNTEAFF
TRBJ1-4,-,-,TRBV9,TGTGCCAGCAGCGTACCCGGGTTTAATGAAAAACTGTTTTTT,CASSVPGFNEKLFF
TRBJ2-7,TRBD2,-,TRBV7-9,TGTGCCAGCAGCTTAGGGGGGGGCGAGCAGTACTTC,CASSLGGGEQYF
TRBJ2-5,-,-,TRBV7-2,TGTGCCAGCAGCAACGCCCAGCTAGTGGAGACCCAGTACTTC,CASSNAQLVETQYF
TRBJ2-7,TRBD2,-,TRBV7-8,TGTGCCAGCAGCCTAGGGGCTAGCGGGAGCTCCTACGAGCAGTACTTC,CASSLGASGSSYEQYF